This record looks at one T cell receptor (beta chain) sequence and its context. Its antigen is undetermined. These data are taken from a study of response to subunit inactivated influenza vaccine. Study results and caveats: Authors suggested each seasonal influenza vaccination recruits few new T cells.

This CDR3 is built from 17 residues. Trimming shortened V by 3 bases and J by 7 bases, and 25 bases separated the two germline ends. Germline CDR1 is LGHNA and CDR2 is YNFKEQ. TCRdb called the RT-PCR reads again in MiXCR, with one record for every CDR3 protein. The sample includes about 530,000 distinct CDR3 sequences, around 11% seen only once; the top ten take about 9.4%. This sequence joins TRBV4-2 and TRBJ2-7, with D possibly matching TRBD2 (7 bases). The TCR originated in a man aged 50 to 60 who received an inactivated influenza vaccine. Sample: PBMCs from blood, taken on the day of vaccination. CDR3 nucleotides: TGTGCCAGCAGCCAGTTAGGGGGGACTAACGGGTTGGGGGAGCAGTACTTC. It specifies CASSQLGGTNGLGEQYF.